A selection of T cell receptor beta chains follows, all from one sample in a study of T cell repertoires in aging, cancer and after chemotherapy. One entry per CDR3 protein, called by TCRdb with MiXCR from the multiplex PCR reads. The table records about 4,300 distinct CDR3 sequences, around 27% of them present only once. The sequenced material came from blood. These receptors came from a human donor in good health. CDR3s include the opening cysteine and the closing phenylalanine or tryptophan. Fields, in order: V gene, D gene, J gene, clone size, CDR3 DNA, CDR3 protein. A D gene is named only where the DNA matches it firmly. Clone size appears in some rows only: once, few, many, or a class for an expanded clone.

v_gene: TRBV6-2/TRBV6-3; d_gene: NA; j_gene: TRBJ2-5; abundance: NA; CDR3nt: TGTGCCAGCAGTGGTCGGGCGGAGACCCAGTACTTC; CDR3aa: CASSGRAETQYF
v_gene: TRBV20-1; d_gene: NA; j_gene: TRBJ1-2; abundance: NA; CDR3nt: TGCAGTGCTAGAGATTCAAAGGGAAGAGGTGGCTACACCTTC; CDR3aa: CSARDSKGRGGYTF
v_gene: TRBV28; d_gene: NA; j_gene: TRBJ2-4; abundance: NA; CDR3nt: TGTGCCAGCAGTTCAGAGGGATACATTCAGTACTTC; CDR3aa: CASSSEGYIQYF
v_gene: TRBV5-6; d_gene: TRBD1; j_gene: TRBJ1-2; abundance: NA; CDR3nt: TGTGCCAGCAGGCCCCCGGGACAGGAGATTAACTATGGCTACACCTTC; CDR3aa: CASRPPGQEINYGYTF
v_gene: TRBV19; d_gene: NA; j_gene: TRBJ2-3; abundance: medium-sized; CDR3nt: TGTGCCAGTAGCGGAGCAGGGTTCGTTGGCACAGATACGCAGTATTTT; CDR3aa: CASSGAGFVGTDTQYF
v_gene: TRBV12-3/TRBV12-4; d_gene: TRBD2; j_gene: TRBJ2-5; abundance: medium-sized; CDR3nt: TGTGCCAGCAGTTTGACTAGCGGGAGTAAGGGAGAGACCCAGTACTTC; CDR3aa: CASSLTSGSKGETQYF
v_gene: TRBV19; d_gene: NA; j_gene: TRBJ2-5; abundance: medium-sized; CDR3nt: TGTGCCAGTAGTACCCGTGGCAGGGGAATTAATCAAGAGACCCAGTACTTC; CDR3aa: CASSTRGRGINQETQYF
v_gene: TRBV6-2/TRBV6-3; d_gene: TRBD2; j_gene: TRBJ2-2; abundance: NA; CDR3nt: TGTTCCAGCAGTTTGGCTAGCGGGAGAACCGGGGAGCTGTTTTTT; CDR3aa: CSSSLASGRTGELFF
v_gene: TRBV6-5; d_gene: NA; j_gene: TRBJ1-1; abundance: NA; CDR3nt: TGTGCCAGCAGTTCTACAGGGTGGCAGGCTTTCTTT; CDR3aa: CASSSTGWQAFF
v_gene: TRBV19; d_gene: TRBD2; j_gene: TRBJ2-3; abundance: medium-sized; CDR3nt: TGTGCCAGTAGTCTGGGACTAGGGAGCACAGATACGCAGTATTTT; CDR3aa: CASSLGLGSTDTQYF
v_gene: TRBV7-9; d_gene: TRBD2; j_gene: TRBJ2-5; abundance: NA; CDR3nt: TGTGCCAGCAGCTTAGGGGGAAGCGGGAGGCGGCAAGAGACCCAGTACTTC; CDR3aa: CASSLGGSGRRQETQYF
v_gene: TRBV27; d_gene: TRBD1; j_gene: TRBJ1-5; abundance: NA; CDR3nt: TGTGCCAGCAGTTCCAGGACAGGGGGCAGGGGCAATCAGCCCCAGCATTTT; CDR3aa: CASSSRTGGRGNQPQHF
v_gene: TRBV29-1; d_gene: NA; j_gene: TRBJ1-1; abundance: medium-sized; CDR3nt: TGCAGCGTATTTTCTCTGAACACTGAAGCTTTCTTT; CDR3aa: CSVFSLNTEAFF
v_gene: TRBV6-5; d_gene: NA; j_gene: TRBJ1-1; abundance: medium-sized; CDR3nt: TGTGCCAGCAGCTCGGACAGATCGAACACTGAAGCTTTCTTT; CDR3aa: CASSSDRSNTEAFF
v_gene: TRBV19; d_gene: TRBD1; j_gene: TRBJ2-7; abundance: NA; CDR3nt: TGTGCCAGTTGCTGGACAGGGGGCAACGAGCAGTACTTC; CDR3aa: CASCWTGGNEQYF
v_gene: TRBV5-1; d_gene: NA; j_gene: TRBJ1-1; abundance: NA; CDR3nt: TGCGCCAGCAGCGGGGGGGGGTTCTCGAACACTGAAGCTTTCTTT; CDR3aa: CASSGGGFSNTEAFF
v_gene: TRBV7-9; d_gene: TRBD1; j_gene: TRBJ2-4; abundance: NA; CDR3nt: TGTGCCAGCAGCTCGTCCCGGGACAGGGGGGCAATGGCCAAAAACATTCAGTACTTC; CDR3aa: CASSSSRDRGAMAKNIQYF
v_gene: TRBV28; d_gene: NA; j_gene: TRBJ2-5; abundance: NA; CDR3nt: TGTGCCAGCAGCCTTCCGGGGAGAGAGACCCAGTACTTC; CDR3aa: CASSLPGRETQYF
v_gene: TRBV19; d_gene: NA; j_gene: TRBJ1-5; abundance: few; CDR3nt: TGTGCCAGTAGAATATCTAACAATCAGCCCCAGCATTTT; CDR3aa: CASRISNNQPQHF
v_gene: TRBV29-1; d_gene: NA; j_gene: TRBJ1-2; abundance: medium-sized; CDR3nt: TGCAGCGTTGAAGAGAGGAACTATGGCTACACCTTC; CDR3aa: CSVEERNYGYTF
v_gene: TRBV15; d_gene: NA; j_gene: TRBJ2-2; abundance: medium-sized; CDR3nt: TGTGCCACCAGCAGAGATCGCGGAGAACGGGGGAATGACGGGGAGCTGTTTTTT; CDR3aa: CATSRDRGERGNDGELFF
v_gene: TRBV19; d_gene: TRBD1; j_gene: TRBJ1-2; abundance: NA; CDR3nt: TGTGCCAGCAGCCCCGACAGGGCAAGGGGCTACACCTTC; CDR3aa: CASSPDRARGYTF
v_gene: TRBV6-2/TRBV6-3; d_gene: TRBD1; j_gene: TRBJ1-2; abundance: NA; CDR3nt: TGTGCCAGCAGCCGAGACAGGGCCTATGGCTACACCTTC; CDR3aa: CASSRDRAYGYTF
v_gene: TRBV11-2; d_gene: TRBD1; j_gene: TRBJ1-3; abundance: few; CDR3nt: TGTGCCAGCAGCTTAGAAGGGGACAGTTCAAACACCATATATTTT; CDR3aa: CASSLEGDSSNTIYF
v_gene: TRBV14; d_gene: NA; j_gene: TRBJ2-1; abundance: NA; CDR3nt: TGTGCCAGCAGCCAAGGGAGGCTGCGTCGTATCAATGAGCAGTTCTTC; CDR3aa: CASSQGRLRRINEQFF
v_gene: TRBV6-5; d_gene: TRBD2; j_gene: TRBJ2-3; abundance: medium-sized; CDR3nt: TGTGCCAGCAGTTACTCGGGGCGGGAGGACACAGATACGCAGTATTTT; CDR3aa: CASSYSGREDTDTQYF
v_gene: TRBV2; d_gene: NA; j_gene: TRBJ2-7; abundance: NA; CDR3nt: TGTGCCAGCAGTGAAGGGGGGGGCCTTTCTGTTTACGAGCAGTACTTC; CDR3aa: CASSEGGGLSVYEQYF
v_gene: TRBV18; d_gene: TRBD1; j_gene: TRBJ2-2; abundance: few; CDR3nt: TGTGCCAGCTCACCTCGACAGGGGGGCACCGGGGAGCTGTTTTTT; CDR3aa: CASSPRQGGTGELFF
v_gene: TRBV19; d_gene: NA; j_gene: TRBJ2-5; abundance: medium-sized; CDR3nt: TGTGCCAGTAGTAGGGGCAGGCCCGGGTGGGAGACCCAGTACTTC; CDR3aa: CASSRGRPGWETQYF
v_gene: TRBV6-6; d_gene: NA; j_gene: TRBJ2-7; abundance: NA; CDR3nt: TGTGCCGTCACATGTGGCTACGAGCAGTACTTC; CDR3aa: CAVTCGYEQYF
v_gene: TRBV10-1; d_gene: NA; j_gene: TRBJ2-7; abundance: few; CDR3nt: TGCGCCAGCAGTGAAGCGGGGGCAGGGGGCGAGCAGTACTTC; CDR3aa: CASSEAGAGGEQYF
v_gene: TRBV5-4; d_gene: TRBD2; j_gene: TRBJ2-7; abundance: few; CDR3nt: TGTGCCAGCAGCCGTCAACTAGCGGGAGCCGCCTACGAGCAGTACTTC; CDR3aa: CASSRQLAGAAYEQYF
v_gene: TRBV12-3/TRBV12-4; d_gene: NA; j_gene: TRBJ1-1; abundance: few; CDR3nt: TGTGCCACCACTGGACGGTTGAACACTGAAGCTTTCTTT; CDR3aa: CATTGRLNTEAFF
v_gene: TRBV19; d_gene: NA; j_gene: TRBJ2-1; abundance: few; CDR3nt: TGTGCCAGTAGTATAGAAGGGCTAGCTTGGTTCTTC; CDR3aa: CASSIEGLAWFF
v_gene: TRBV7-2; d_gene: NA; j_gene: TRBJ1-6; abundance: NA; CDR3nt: TGTGCCAGCAGCTCCTACATAGGCTATAATTCACCCCTCCACTTT; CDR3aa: CASSSYIGYNSPLHF
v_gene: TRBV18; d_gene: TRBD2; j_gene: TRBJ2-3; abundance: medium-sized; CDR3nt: TGTGCCAGCTCACCCCGGACTAGCGGGAGAGGAGATACGCAGTATTTT; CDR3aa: CASSPRTSGRGDTQYF
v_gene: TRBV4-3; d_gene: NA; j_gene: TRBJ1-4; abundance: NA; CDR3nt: TGCGCCAGCAGCCAAGTTTGGTCTCCGGGTCAAGAAAAACTGTTTTTT; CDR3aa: CASSQVWSPGQEKLFF
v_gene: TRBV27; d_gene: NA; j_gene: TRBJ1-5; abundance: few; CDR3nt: TGTGCCAGCAGTTCAGCGGGACAAGGGACAAATCAGCCCCAGCATTTT; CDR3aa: CASSSAGQGTNQPQHF
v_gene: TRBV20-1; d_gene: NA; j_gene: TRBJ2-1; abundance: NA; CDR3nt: TGCAGTGCTAGTAACCGGGCCTACAATGAGCAGTTCTTC; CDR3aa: CSASNRAYNEQFF
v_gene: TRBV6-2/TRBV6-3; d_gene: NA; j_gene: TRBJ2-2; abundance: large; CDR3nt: TGTGCCAGCAGTTACTTCCAGGCGACCGGGGAGCTGTTTTTT; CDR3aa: CASSYFQATGELFF
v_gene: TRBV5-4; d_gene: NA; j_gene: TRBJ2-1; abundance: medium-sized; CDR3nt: TGTGCCAGCAGCGCCAGGGAGGCGGGGTTTGAGCAGTTCTTC; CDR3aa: CASSAREAGFEQFF
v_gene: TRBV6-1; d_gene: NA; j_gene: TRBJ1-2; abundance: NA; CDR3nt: TGTGCCAGCAGTGAAGCCCTACAACTCACGGCGGGTGGCTACACCTTC; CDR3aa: CASSEALQLTAGGYTF
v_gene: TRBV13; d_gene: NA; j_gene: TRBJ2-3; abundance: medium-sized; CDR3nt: TGTGCCAGCAGCTTAGGCGCGGCCGGAGCCACAGATACGCAGTATTTT; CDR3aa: CASSLGAAGATDTQYF
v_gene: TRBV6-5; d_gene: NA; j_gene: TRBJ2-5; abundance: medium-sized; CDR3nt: TGTGCCAGCAGTTACTCACCCCTAAAGGGACTTCCGTACCAAGAGACCCAGTACTTC; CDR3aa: CASSYSPLKGLPYQETQYF
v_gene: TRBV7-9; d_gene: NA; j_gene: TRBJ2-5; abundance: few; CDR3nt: TGTGCCAGCAGCTTAGGCGCCGATGGAGAGACCCAGTACTTC; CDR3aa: CASSLGADGETQYF
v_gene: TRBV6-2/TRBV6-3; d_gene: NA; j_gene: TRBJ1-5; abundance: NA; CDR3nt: TGTGCCAGCAGTTGGAGACAGGCACGGAATCAGCCCCAGCATTTT; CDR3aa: CASSWRQARNQPQHF
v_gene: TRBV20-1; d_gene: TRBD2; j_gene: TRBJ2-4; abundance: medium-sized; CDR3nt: TGCAGTGCCCCCCCTGGGGGGCTAGCGGGGGACAAAAACATTCAGTACTTC; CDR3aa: CSAPPGGLAGDKNIQYF
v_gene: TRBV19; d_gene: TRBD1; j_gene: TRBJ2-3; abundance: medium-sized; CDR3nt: TGTGCCAGTAGTCCTCGGCGAGGGACAGGGGGCACAGATACGCAGTATTTT; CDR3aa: CASSPRRGTGGTDTQYF
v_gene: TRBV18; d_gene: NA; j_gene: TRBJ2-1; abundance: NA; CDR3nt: TGTGCCAGCTCACCTAATCTGGGGGACCGCTGGGATGAGCAGTTCTTC; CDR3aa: CASSPNLGDRWDEQFF
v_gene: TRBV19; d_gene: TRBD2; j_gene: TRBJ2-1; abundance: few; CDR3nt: TGTGCCAGTAGTTCGACTAGCGGGAGCAATGAGCAGTTCTTC; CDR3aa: CASSSTSGSNEQFF
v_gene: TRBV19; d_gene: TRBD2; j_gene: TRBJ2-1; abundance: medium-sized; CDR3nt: TGTGCCAGTAGCAGTAGCTGGCTAGCGGGAGGCAATGAGCAGTTCTTC; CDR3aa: CASSSSWLAGGNEQFF
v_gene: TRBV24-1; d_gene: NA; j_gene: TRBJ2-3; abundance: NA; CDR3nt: TGTGCCACCAGTGATTCCTCGATGAAAGCCTGGGCTAGCACAGATACGCAGTATTTT; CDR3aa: CATSDSSMKAWASTDTQYF
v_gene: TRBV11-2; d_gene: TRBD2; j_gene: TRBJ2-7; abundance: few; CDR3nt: TGTGCCAGCAGCCTTCTTTCGGGGACTAGCGGGAGGTACTCCTACGAGCAGTACTTC; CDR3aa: CASSLLSGTSGRYSYEQYF
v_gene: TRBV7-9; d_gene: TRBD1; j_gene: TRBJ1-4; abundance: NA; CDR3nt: TGTGCCAGCAGCTACACCGGGACAGGGGTAGATAATGAAAAACTGTTTTTT; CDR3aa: CASSYTGTGVDNEKLFF
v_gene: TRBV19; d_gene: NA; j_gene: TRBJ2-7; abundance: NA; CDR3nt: TGTGCCAGTAGTATTCGGGCAGAATCCCTTTTCTACGAGCAGTACTTC; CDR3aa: CASSIRAESLFYEQYF